One sample yielded the 29 T cell receptor beta chains listed below, sequenced in a study of blood T cell repertoires in COVID-19. Clones were read by immunoSEQ multiplex PCR, and TCRdb kept only the in-frame ones, dropping some. The table lists around 150,000 clones, about 90% of them singletons. Sequencing was carried out using peripheral blood. Receptors were obtained from a man aged 25 to 45 with COVID-19, enrolled during active disease.

V usage is TRBV11-3 and J usage is TRBJ2-7, with a weak D call TRBD2 (5 bases). This CDR3 contains 14 residues. V dropped 5 bases and J dropped 3 bases, with 14 bases sitting between them. Germline lookup yields CDR1 SGHNT and CDR2 YENEEA. The CDR3 protein is CASSPLERDYEQYF. CDR3 nucleotides: TGTGCCAGCAGCCCTTTAGAGAGGGACTACGAGCAGTACTTC.

This clone was counted only a few times. This chain links TRBV19 with TRBJ1-6; 7 bases align to TRBD1. Germline lookup yields CDR1 LNHDA and CDR2 SQIVND (reference sequence). Germline trimming cut 10 bases from V and 4 bases from J; bases unmatched to any gene: 7. The CDR3 is 14 amino acids. The CDR3 sequence: CATRPGQYNSPLHF. DNA for the CDR3: TGTGCCACCCGCCCGGGACAGTATAATTCACCCCTCCACTTT.

This clone was recorded only once. The rearrangement uses TRBV10-3 and TRBJ1-2; TRBD1 matches 8 bases. CDR3 length: 14 residues. Per germline, CDR1 ENHRY and CDR2 SYGVKD. The V and J ends lost 7 bases and 4 bases, in that order; junction bases with no gene match: 8. The CDR3, as DNA: TGTGCCATCACGCAGGGGGCGCAGGGCTATGGCTACACCTTC. It yields the protein CAITQGAQGYGYTF.

The J gene is TRBJ2-7, the V gene TRBV19, with 10 bases aligning to TRBD2. The CDR3 is 17 residues long. V lost 5 bases to trimming and J lost 3 bases; unmatched junction nucleotides: 13. In germline, CDR1 is LNHDA, CDR2 SQIVND (reference sequence). The CDR3 here is CASSPGLATYTNYEQYF. CDR3 in DNA: TGTGCCAGTAGTCCGGGACTAGCGACATATACCAACTACGAGCAGTACTTC.

This chain links TRBV5-6 with TRBJ1-2, with TRBD1 matching 10 bases. The CDR3 has 16 amino acids. Germline V gene lookup returns CDR1 SGHDT and CDR2 YYEEEE. V dropped 3 bases and J dropped 2; count of bases not matched to a gene: 7. This CDR3 reads CASSYGTGDQNYGYTF. The CDR3 region has the DNA TGTGCCAGCAGCTATGGGACAGGGGACCAGAACTATGGCTACACCTTC.

The V gene is TRBV27, the J gene TRBJ2-1; 11 nucleotides agree with TRBD1. CDR1 is MNHEY, CDR2 SMNVEV, per germline (reference sequence). Trimming took 5 bases from V and 8 from J; bases not matched to a gene: 8. The CDR3 has 15 residues. The CDR3 nucleotides are TGTGCCAGCAGTGAAGCCGGGACAGGGGGATATGAGCAGTTCTTC. It encodes CASSEAGTGGYEQFF.

The chain recombines TRBV11-2 with TRBJ2-3, with 12 bases fitting TRBD2. Germline V lookup: CDR1 SGHAT, CDR2 FQNNGV. The CDR3 loop spans 16 amino acids. V trimming: 5 bases; J trimming: 5 bases; junction bases outside the gene matches: 8. For the CDR3, the DNA is TGTGCCAGCAGCGTGACGCTAGCGGGGGGGGGAGATACGCAGTATTTT. Protein: CASSVTLAGGGDTQYF.

The chain recombines TRBV19 with TRBJ1-1; D perhaps matches TRBD1 (6 bases). V dropped 6 bases and J dropped 5 bases, with 13 bases sitting between them. The CDR3 runs 13 residues. Looked up from germline, CDR1 is LNHDA and CDR2 is SQIVND (reference sequence). The CDR3 bases are TGTGCCAGTAGGGAAACAGGGTGGACTGAAGCTTTCTTT. Encoded protein: CASRETGWTEAFF.

The V gene is TRBV21-1, the J gene TRBJ1-4; the table assigns TRBD1, which was not confirmed against the DNA. TRBV21-1 is recorded as a pseudogene. This CDR3 is 15 amino acids long. CDR3 sequence (DNA): TGTGCCAGCAGCAAAGCAGGGGGATTCTTTGAAAAACTGTTTTTT. Translation gives CASSKAGGFFEKLFF.

CDR3: CASSLPGKRNTIYF. Written as DNA, the CDR3 is TGTGCCAGCAGTTTACCCGGGAAGCGAAACACCATATATTTT. The chain recombines TRBV28 with TRBJ1-3; D gene uncertain. Germline V gives CDR1 MDHEN, CDR2 SYDVKM. Trimming removed 2 bases from V and 5 bases from J, with 10 bases in between. This CDR3 is 14 amino acids long.

The CDR3 DNA reads TGTGCCAGCAGCTTAGGCTACCGCCAGGACAGGGTTGGGGAAAAACTGTTTTTT. It codes for CASSLGYRQDRVGEKLFF. This sequence joins TRBV7-6 and TRBJ1-4; 8 positions agree with TRBD1. V gave up 1 base and J gave up 8 bases; unmatched junction bases: 15. The CDR3 consists of 18 residues. Germline loops: CDR1 SGHVS, CDR2 FNYEAQ. The full variable domain, its missing parts supplied by reference TRBV7-6 and TRBJ1-4, is GAGVSQSPRYKVTKRGQDVALRCDPISGHVSLYWYRQALGQGPEFLTYFNYEAQQDKSGLPNDRFSAERPEGSISTLTIQRTEQRDSAMYRCASSLGYRQDRVGEKLFFGSGTQLSVL.

The CDR3 coding sequence is TGTGCCAGTAGTTTACGGACAGACATGAACACTGAAGCTTTCTTT. This translates into CASSLRTDMNTEAFF. The chain is built from TRBV19 and TRBJ1-1, with D possibly TRBD1 on 6 matching bases. The V end was cut by 5 bases, the J end by 0 bases, with 13 bases between. Germline-derived CDR1 and CDR2 are LNHDA and SQIVND (reference sequence). The CDR3 is 15 residues long.

This rearrangement joins TRBV19 to TRBJ1-4; TRBD1 aligns across 7 bases. Germline lookup yields CDR1 LNHDA and CDR2 SQIVND (reference sequence). This CDR3 has 13 amino acids. J was trimmed by 8 bases and V by 10 bases; bases with no gene match: 10. The CDR3 nucleotides read TGTGCCACCTTTAGACAGGGTTTCGAAAAACTGTTTTTT. Encoded protein: CATFRQGFEKLFF.

The chain carries TRBV21-1 and TRBJ1-5; whether TRBD1, the table's D call, matches the DNA was not checked. TRBV21-1 has pseudogene status. The CDR3 extends over 21 amino acids. Here the CDR3 reads CASSKVHFDSLWGQGGQPQHF. The DNA of the CDR3 is TGTGCCAGCAGCAAAGTTCACTTTGATAGTCTATGGGGACAGGGAGGACAGCCCCAGCATTTT.

This chain links TRBV30 with TRBJ2-3, with D unresolved. Germline V gene data show CDR1 as GTSNPN and CDR2 as SVGIG (reference sequence). CDR3 length: 12 amino acids. The germline V and J ends were trimmed by 2 bases and 2 bases, with 5 bases remaining between them. CDR3 sequence: CAWSTLTDTQYF. CDR3 DNA sequence: TGTGCCTGGAGTACTCTCACAGATACGCAGTATTTT.

The chain links TRBV6-6 to TRBJ2-5; 9 bases align to TRBD1. This CDR3 spans 15 amino acids. The V and J ends lost 3 bases and 4 bases, in that order; junction bases with no gene match: 6. Looked up from germline, CDR1 is MNHNY and CDR2 is SVGAGI (reference sequence). This CDR3 is CASSYDRGWGETQYF. The CDR3 DNA reads TGTGCCAGCAGTTATGACAGGGGGTGGGGAGAGACCCAGTACTTC.

The CDR3, as DNA: TGTGCCAGCAGTGAATACAGGGAAGGCACTGAAGCTTTCTTT. Its translation: CASSEYREGTEAFF. V gene TRBV25-1 combines with J gene TRBJ1-1; possibly TRBD1 for D (5 bases). V was pared by 0 bases and J by 4 bases, with 9 bases between. Per germline, CDR1 MGHDK and CDR2 SYGVNS. This CDR3 has 14 amino acids.

Here the CDR3 reads CAIGDFQPQHF. DNA for the CDR3: TGTGCCATCGGGGATTTTCAGCCCCAGCATTTT. The rearrangement links TRBV6-5 to TRBJ1-5; no firm D call. The V and J ends lost 10 bases and 6 bases respectively, with 10 bases between them. There are 11 residues in the CDR3. Germline-derived CDR1 and CDR2 are MNHEY and SVGAGI.

The gene calls are TRBV7-6 and TRBJ2-1; tentatively, D is TRBD2 (6 bases). The germline gives CDR1 SGHVS, CDR2 FNYEAQ. This CDR3 is built from 17 residues. V lost 5 bases to trimming and J lost 5 bases, with 22 bases between them. The CDR3 DNA reads as TGTGCCAGCAGCAATCCTTATCGGGGGATGAGGGACAATGAGCAGTTCTTC. Protein sequence: CASSNPYRGMRDNEQFF.

The V call is TRBV4-3, the J call TRBJ1-2, with TRBD1 as a possible D gene (5 bases). This CDR3 has 16 residues. Germline values: CDR1 LGHNA, CDR2 YSLEER. V was pared by 0 bases and J by 2 bases, with 13 bases between. CDR3 coding DNA: TGCGCCAGCAGCCAAGATGGGGCAGTAAAAAACTATGGCTACACCTTC. Encoded protein: CASSQDGAVKNYGYTF.

This sequence joins TRBV6-5 and TRBJ1-1; the match to TRBD1 covers 7 bases. The germline V gene encodes CDR1 MNHEY and CDR2 SVGAGI. V lost 2 bases and J lost 4; bases outside the gene matches: 4. The CDR3 spans 14 residues. The CDR3 bases are TGTGCCAGCAGTTACCGATGGGACAGCACTGAAGCTTTCTTT. Amino acids: CASSYRWDSTEAFF.

The gene calls are TRBV11-2 and TRBJ1-1; TRBD1 agrees at 10 bases. Germline V gene sequence: CDR1 SGHAT, CDR2 FQNNGV. V lost 10 bases, J lost 5 bases, and 7 bases stayed unmatched. The CDR3 sequence is 13 residues long. The CDR3 DNA reads TGTGCCACAGGGGGGACAGGGGTAACTGAAGCTTTCTTT. This sequence encodes CATGGTGVTEAFF.

This chain connects TRBV4-2 to TRBJ1-1; D uncertain. V was pared by 4 bases and J by 1 base, with 10 bases between. The CDR3 loop spans 14 amino acids. Germline V gene sequence: CDR1 LGHNA, CDR2 YNFKEQ. The CDR3 reads CASSPPGRNTEAFF. The DNA of the CDR3 is TGTGCCAGCAGCCCACCGGGGAGGAACACTGAAGCTTTCTTT.

The rearrangement links TRBV27 to TRBJ1-1; TRBD1 matches 7 bases. Germline-derived CDR1 and CDR2 are MNHEY and SMNVEV (reference sequence). The CDR3 spans 15 residues. J lost 0 bases, V lost 4 bases, and 5 bases had no gene match. The DNA of the CDR3 is TGTGCCAGCAGTTCCTCGGACAGGCTGAACACTGAAGCTTTCTTT. It translates to CASSSSDRLNTEAFF.

The rearrangement joins TRBV7-7 to TRBJ2-2, with 9 positions matching TRBD2. Germline V gene sequence: CDR1 SSHAT, CDR2 FNYEAQ (reference sequence). The CDR3 is made up of 16 amino acids. Germline trimming cut 2 bases from V and 4 bases from J; bases unmatched to any gene: 5. Written as DNA, the CDR3 is TGTGCCAGCAGCTTAATAGCTAGCGGGGCCACCGGGGAGCTGTTTTTT. Protein product: CASSLIASGATGELFF.

The chain employs TRBV7-3 and TRBJ2-1; 9 bases align to TRBD1. Germline V gene sequence: CDR1 SGHTA, CDR2 FQGTGA. V lost 4 bases to trimming and J lost 5 bases; unmatched junction nucleotides: 9. CDR3 length: 16 amino acids. This CDR3 reads CASSSPGTGFNNEQFF. The CDR3 DNA reads TGTGCCAGCAGCTCCCCCGGGACAGGGTTCAACAATGAGCAGTTCTTC.

The chain carries TRBV5-1 and TRBJ2-7; TRBD2 matches at 9 bases. The V segment lost 3 bases and the J segment 3 bases; nucleotides outside the gene matches: 13. This CDR3 comprises 17 residues. Germline values: CDR1 SGHRS, CDR2 YFSETQ. CDR3 residues: CASSSPRVAGEYYEQYF. The CDR3 nucleotides read TGCGCCAGCAGCTCCCCCCGGGTAGCGGGGGAGTACTACGAGCAGTACTTC. Based on the CDR3 plus reference TRBV5-1 and TRBJ2-7, the full variable domain is KAGVTQTPRYLIKTRGQQVTLSCSPISGHRSVSWYQQTPGQGLQFLFEYFSETQRNKGNFPGRFSGRQFSNSRSEMNVSTLELGDSALYLCASSSPRVAGEYYEQYFGPGTRLTVT.

Here the CDR3 reads CASMDSGVVYGYTF. CDR3 in DNA: TGTGCCAGTATGGATTCAGGGGTTGTCTATGGCTACACCTTC. This sequence joins TRBV19 and TRBJ1-2; D may be TRBD1 (6 bases). V was shortened by 7 bases and J by 4 bases, with 16 bases between the two germline ends. The CDR3 is made up of 14 amino acids. Germline lookup yields CDR1 LNHDA and CDR2 SQIVND (reference sequence). Looking up the rest from reference TRBV19 and TRBJ1-2 gives the full variable domain: DGGITQSPKYLFRKEGQNVTLSCEQNLNHDAMYWYRQDPGQGLRLIYYSQIVNDFQKGDIAEGYSVSREKKESFPLTVTSAQKNPTAFYLCASMDSGVVYGYTFGSGTRLTVV.

The chain employs TRBV6-5 and TRBJ1-5; perhaps TRBD1 as D (5 bases). The CDR3 contains 13 residues. Per germline, CDR1 MNHEY and CDR2 SVGAGI. Trimming removed 9 bases from V and 4 bases from J, with 13 bases in between. CDR3 DNA sequence: TGTGCCAGTGGGGGGGGAAGAAATCAGCCCCAGCATTTT. It yields the protein CASGGGRNQPQHF.